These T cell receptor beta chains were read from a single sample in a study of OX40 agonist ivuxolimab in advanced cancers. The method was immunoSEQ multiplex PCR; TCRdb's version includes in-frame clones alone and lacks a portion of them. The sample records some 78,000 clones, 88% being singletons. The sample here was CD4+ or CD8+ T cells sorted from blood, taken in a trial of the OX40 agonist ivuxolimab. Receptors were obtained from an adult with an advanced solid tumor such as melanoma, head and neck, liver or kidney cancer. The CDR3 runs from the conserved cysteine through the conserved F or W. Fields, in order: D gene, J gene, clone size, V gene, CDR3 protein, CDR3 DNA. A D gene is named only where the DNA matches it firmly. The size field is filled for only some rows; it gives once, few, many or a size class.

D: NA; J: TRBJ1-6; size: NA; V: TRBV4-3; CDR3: CASSQASYNSPLHF; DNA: TGCGCCAGCAGCCAAGCATCCTACAATTCACCCCTCCACTTT
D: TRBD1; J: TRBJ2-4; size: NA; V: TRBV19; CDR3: CAVAAGTGWVNIQYF; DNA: TGTGCCGTTGCCGCCGGGACAGGGTGGGTAAACATTCAGTACTTC
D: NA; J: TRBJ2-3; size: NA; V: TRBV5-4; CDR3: CASSLPRSRDTQYF; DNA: TGTGCCAGCAGCTTGCCCAGGTCCAGGGATACGCAGTATTTT
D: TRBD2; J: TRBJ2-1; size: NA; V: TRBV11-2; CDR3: CASSLDLVRSGGARNEQFF; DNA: TGTGCCAGCAGCTTAGATCTAGTAAGAAGCGGGGGGGCTAGAAATGAGCAGTTCTTC
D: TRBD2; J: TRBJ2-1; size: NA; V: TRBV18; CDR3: CASSPARSGGYNEQFF; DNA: TGTGCCAGCTCACCGGCTAGGAGCGGGGGCTACAATGAGCAGTTCTTC
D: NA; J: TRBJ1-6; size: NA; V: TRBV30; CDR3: CAWIAGHINSPLHF; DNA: TGTGCCTGGATAGCGGGACACATTAATTCACCCCTCCACTTT
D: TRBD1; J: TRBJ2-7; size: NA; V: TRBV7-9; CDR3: CASSDGQGGEQYF; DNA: TGTGCCAGCAGCGACGGACAGGGAGGCGAGCAGTACTTC
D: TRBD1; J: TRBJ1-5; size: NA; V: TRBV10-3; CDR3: CAISTGTGDDQPQHF; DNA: TGTGCCATCAGCACCGGGACAGGTGATGATCAGCCCCAGCATTTT
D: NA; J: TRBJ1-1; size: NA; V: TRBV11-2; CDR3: CASSLDRAAVGTEAFF; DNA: TGTGCCAGCAGCTTAGATCGGGCTGCCGTAGGCACTGAAGCCTTCTTT
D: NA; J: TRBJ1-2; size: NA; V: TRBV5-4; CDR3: CASSPWGDTFYGYTF; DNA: TGTGCCAGCAGCCCTTGGGGGGACACTTTCTATGGCTACACCTTC
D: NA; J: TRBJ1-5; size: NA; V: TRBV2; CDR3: CASSRDRYSNQPQHF; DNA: TGTGCCAGCAGCCGTGACAGGTATAGCAATCAGCCCCAGCATTTT
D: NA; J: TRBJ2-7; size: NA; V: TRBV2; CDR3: CASIRGRSYEQYF; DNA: TGTGCCAGCATCCGGGGCCGCTCCTACGAGCAGTACTTC
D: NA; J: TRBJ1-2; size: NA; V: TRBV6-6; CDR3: CASSYGASYGYTF; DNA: TGTGCCAGCAGTTACGGGGCAAGCTATGGCTACACCTTC
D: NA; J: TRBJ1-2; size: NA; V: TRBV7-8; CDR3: CASSPRTEIDGYTF; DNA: TGTGCCAGCAGCCCCCGGACGGAGATAGATGGCTACACCTTC
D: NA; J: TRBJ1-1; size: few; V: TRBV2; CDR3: CASSEGAGARAFF; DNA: TGTGCCAGCAGTGAAGGGGCGGGGGCTCGCGCTTTCTTT